One and the same sample provided the 31 T cell receptor beta chains below, sequenced in a study of blood T cell repertoires in COVID-19. TCRdb's table, derived via immunoSEQ multiplex PCR, lists solely in-frame clones and lacks some. The table records 30,000 or so clones, roughly 87% of them present only once. Sequenced input: peripheral blood. The receptors shown here come from a man aged 55 to 70 with active COVID-19.

In DNA form, the CDR3 reads TGTGCCAGCAGCTTAGTAGGACAGGGGCCCTACAATGAGCAGTTCTTC. Translated: CASSLVGQGPYNEQFF. This rearrangement joins TRBV7-2 to TRBJ2-1, with TRBD1 matching over 9 bases. Trimming took 1 base from V and 2 from J; bases not matched to a gene: 3. Germline V gene sequence: CDR1 SGHTA, CDR2 FQGNSA. This CDR3 has 16 residues.

The rearrangement joins TRBV7-3 to TRBJ2-2; 9 bases are a match to TRBD2. Germline values: CDR1 SGHTA, CDR2 FQGTGA. The CDR3 consists of 17 residues. Unmatched junction bases numbered 6, after V lost 3 bases and J lost 1 base. CDR3: CASSLGRTSENTGELFF. The CDR3 DNA sequence: TGTGCCAGCAGCTTGGGCCGGACTAGCGAGAACACCGGGGAGCTGTTTTTT.

This chain links TRBV11-3 with TRBJ2-3, with 9 bases lining up with TRBD1. The CDR3 consists of 15 residues. Losses at the gene ends were 5 bases for V and 3 bases for J; bases not matched to a gene: 6. Germline assignment: CDR1 SGHNT and CDR2 YENEEA. The CDR3 nucleotides are TGTGCCAGCAGCCCACCAGGACAGGGGACAGATACGCAGTATTTT. Its protein product is CASSPPGQGTDTQYF.

The V gene is TRBV5-5, the J gene TRBJ1-2; D is uncertain. V lost 3 bases to trimming and J lost 6 bases, with 12 bases between them. The CDR3 runs to 13 residues. The germline gives CDR1 SGHKS, CDR2 YYEKEE (reference sequence). CDR3 region: CASSSLTADGYTF. The DNA for the CDR3 is TGTGCCAGCAGCTCCCTGACTGCCGATGGCTACACCTTC. The full variable domain, rest sourced from reference TRBV5-5 and TRBJ1-2, is DAGVTQSPTHLIKTRGQQVTLRCSPISGHKSVSWYQQVLGQGPQFIFQYYEKEERGRGNFPDRFSARQFPNYSSELNVNALLLGDSALYLCASSSLTADGYTFGSGTRLTVV.

The count of this clone is one. The chain is built from TRBV9 and TRBJ2-1, with D possibly matching TRBD1 (5 bases). Trimming stripped 0 bases from V and 6 bases from J, with 13 bases between. The germline gives CDR1 SGDLS, CDR2 YYNGEE. The CDR3 has 15 residues. The CDR3 DNA reads as TGTGCCAGCAGCGTAGACCTTCACCAGGGCAATGAGCAGTTCTTC. Translated, it gives CASSVDLHQGNEQFF.

V and J are TRBV7-8 and TRBJ2-2; 9 bases are a match to TRBD2. With 5 bases clipped from V and 4 bases from J, the junction kept 8 bases outside the gene matches. Per germline, CDR1 SGHVS and CDR2 FQNEAQ. This CDR3 contains 16 residues. The CDR3 loop reads CASSPHRLAATGELFF. CDR3 in DNA: TGTGCCAGCAGCCCCCACCGACTAGCGGCCACCGGGGAGCTGTTTTTT.

The V gene is TRBV11-2, the J gene TRBJ1-1; TRBD1 might be the D (5 bases). Germline loops: CDR1 SGHAT, CDR2 FQNNGV. The ends were cut back, 6 bases at V and 5 bases at J, with 16 bases in the middle. The CDR3 is made up of 14 amino acids. CDR3 sequence: CASRRGGVGTEAFF. CDR3 in DNA: TGTGCCAGCAGGAGGGGCGGGGTGGGGACTGAAGCTTTCTTT.

This clone has a single count. The chain has TRBV12-5 and TRBJ1-6; 8 bases line up with TRBD1. With 4 bases clipped from V and 9 bases from J, the junction kept 11 bases outside the gene matches. CDR1 LGHNT and CDR2 FRNRAP come from the germline V gene. The CDR3 is 16 residues long. The CDR3 loop reads CASGSPRQGQVSPLHF. The CDR3 DNA is TGTGCTAGTGGTTCCCCGCGACAGGGGCAGGTTTCACCCCTCCACTTT.

This chain links TRBV2 with TRBJ2-2; D uncertain. The germline gives CDR1 SNHLY, CDR2 FYNNEI. The V gene lost 2 bases and the J gene lost 0 bases, with 7 bases spanning the gap. The CDR3 sequence is 15 residues long. The CDR3 protein is CASSEYSPNTGELFF. The CDR3 DNA reads TGTGCCAGCAGTGAATACAGTCCGAACACCGGGGAGCTGTTTTTT. The variable domain in full, with the rest retrieved from reference TRBV2 and TRBJ2-2, is EPEVTQTPSHQVTQMGQEVILRCVPISNHLYFYWYRQILGQKVEFLVSFYNNEISEKSEIFDDQFSVERPDGSNFTLKIRSTKLEDSAMYFCASSEYSPNTGELFFGEGSRLTVL.

This rearrangement joins TRBV5-4 to TRBJ1-6, with D perhaps TRBD1 (5 bases). This CDR3 has 15 residues. Deletions cut 2 bases from V and 0 bases from J, with 6 bases between. Germline CDR1 is SGHNT and CDR2 is YYREEE (reference sequence). CDR3 nucleotide sequence: TGTGCCAGCAGCTTTGGGGCCTCCTATAATTCACCCCTCCACTTT. It specifies CASSFGASYNSPLHF. Supplemented by reference TRBV5-4 and TRBJ1-6, the full variable domain reads ETGVTQSPTHLIKTRGQQVTLRCSSQSGHNTVSWYQQALGQGPQFIFQYYREEENGRGNFPPRFSGLQFPNYSSELNVNALELDDSALYLCASSFGASYNSPLHFGNGTRLTVT.

This clone has just a few counts. The chain employs TRBV5-5 and TRBJ2-5; 8 bases are shared with TRBD1. V shed 4 bases, J shed 5 bases, and the junction held 10 bases outside the gene matches. Germline-derived CDR1 and CDR2 are SGHKS and YYEKEE (reference sequence). The CDR3 is 15 residues long. The CDR3 bases are TGTGCCAGCAGCAAGTTGAGACAGGGGAAGGAGACCCAGTACTTC. Its translation is CASSKLRQGKETQYF.

The V gene is TRBV30, the J gene TRBJ2-4; D gene uncertain. Germline CDR1 and CDR2: GTSNPN and SVGIG (reference sequence). This CDR3 contains 11 residues. V was pared by 4 bases and J by 4 bases, with 5 bases between. CDR3 region: CAWTVKNIQYF. CDR3 nucleotides: TGTGCCTGGACAGTTAAAAACATTCAGTACTTC. Using reference TRBV30 and TRBJ2-4 for the parts outside the CDR3, the full variable domain is SQTIHQWPATLVQPVGSPLSLECTVEGTSNPNLYWYRQAAGRGLQLLFYSVGIGQISSEVPQNLSASRPQDRQFILSSKKLLLSDSGFYLCAWTVKNIQYFGAGTRLSVL.

V and J are TRBV6-1 and TRBJ2-2; D gene ambiguous. The CDR3 spans 14 residues. V lost 0 bases and J lost 5, with 7 bases in between. Germline lookup yields CDR1 MNHNS and CDR2 SASEGT. CDR3 in amino acids: CASSEASETGELFF. In DNA, the CDR3 is TGTGCCAGCAGTGAAGCGTCAGAAACCGGGGAGCTGTTTTTT.

J is TRBJ1-1 and V is TRBV3-1 (or the pseudogene TRBV3-2), with 8 bases fitting TRBD1. CDR1 and CDR2 (germline): LGHDT, YNNKEL (reference sequence). V was clipped by 2 bases and J by 4 bases; unmatched bases: 3. This CDR3 spans 14 amino acids. The CDR3 loop reads CASSQTGGITEAFF. The DNA for the CDR3 is TGTGCCAGCAGCCAAACAGGGGGTATCACTGAAGCTTTCTTT.

The chain recombines TRBV11-2 with TRBJ1-2, with TRBD1 identical over 12 bases. The CDR3 covers 15 residues. Germline loops: CDR1 SGHAT, CDR2 FQNNGV. Trimming took 0 bases from V and 8 from J; bases not matched to a gene: 4. The CDR3 loop reads CASSLEGGTGGGYTF. As DNA, the CDR3 is TGTGCCAGCAGCTTAGAGGGTGGGACAGGGGGCGGCTACACCTTC.

The chain carries TRBV18 and TRBJ1-5; D gene unclear. Trimming took 4 bases from V and 7 from J, leaving 11 bases between them. This CDR3 spans 13 amino acids. CDR1 KGHSH and CDR2 LQKENI come from the germline V gene. The CDR3 nucleotides read TGTGCCAGCTCACTTAGCGCCGAGCAGCCCCAGCATTTT. It codes for CASSLSAEQPQHF. The entire variable domain, with the rest obtained from reference TRBV18 and TRBJ1-5, is as follows: NAGVMQNPRHLVRRRGQEARLRCSPMKGHSHVYWYRQLPEEGLKFMVYLQKENIIDESGMPKERFSAEFPKEGPSILRIQQVVRGDSAAYFCASSLSAEQPQHFGDGTRLSIL.

This chain connects TRBV9 to TRBJ1-4; 9 bases map to TRBD1. The CDR3 is 15 amino acids. V was pared by 2 bases and J by 4 bases, with 3 bases of the junction left unmatched. CDR1 is SGDLS, CDR2 YYNGEE, per germline. CDR3 sequence: CASSVGTGLNEKLFF. The CDR3 DNA follows: TGTGCCAGCAGCGTTGGGACAGGGCTTAATGAAAAACTGTTTTTT.

This clone was seen a single time. The V and J genes are TRBV7-9 and TRBJ2-7, with D possibly being TRBD2 (5 bases). Germline V gives CDR1 SEHNR, CDR2 FQNEAQ (reference sequence). V lost 5 bases, J lost 3 bases, and 14 bases lay in between. The CDR3 loop spans 14 amino acids. The CDR3 is CASSPLRGSYEQYF. DNA of the CDR3: TGTGCCAGCAGCCCGCTCAGAGGGAGCTACGAGCAGTACTTC. Using reference TRBV7-9 and TRBJ2-7 for the parts outside the CDR3, the full variable domain is DTGVSQNPRHKITKRGQNVTFRCDPISEHNRLYWYRQTLGQGPEFLTYFQNEAQLEKSRLLSDRFSAERPKGSFSTLEIQRTEQGDSAMYLCASSPLRGSYEQYFGPGTRLTVT.

V is TRBV9 and J is TRBJ2-2; 9 positions agree with TRBD1. This CDR3 has 22 residues. V shed 4 bases, J shed 0 bases, and the junction held 22 bases outside the gene matches. Per the germline V gene, CDR1 is SGDLS and CDR2 is YYNGEE. The DNA for the CDR3 is TGTGCCAGCAGCCCGAAGAGATGGACAGGGGCGATATTTTACGCGAACACCGGGGAGCTGTTTTTT. The encoded protein is CASSPKRWTGAIFYANTGELFF.

This clone was detected only a few times. The chain employs TRBV13 and TRBJ2-2; 11 nucleotides agree with TRBD2. The V segment lost 5 bases and the J segment 1 base; nucleotides outside the gene matches: 3. From germline, CDR1 is PRHDT and CDR2 FYEKMQ (reference sequence). The CDR3 has 16 amino acids. The CDR3 here is CASSPGLAVNTGELFF. In DNA, the CDR3 is TGTGCCAGCAGCCCGGGACTAGCGGTGAACACCGGGGAGCTGTTTTTT.

The chain couples TRBV5-1 to TRBJ2-5, with 14 positions matching TRBD2. CDR3 length: 17 residues. Germline lookup yields CDR1 SGHRS and CDR2 YFSETQ. The V gene end was trimmed by 4 bases and the J gene end by 5 bases; junction bases not matched to a gene: 10. The CDR3 region is CASSPGLAGASGETQYF. The CDR3 DNA sequence: TGCGCCAGCAGCCCGGGACTAGCGGGGGCCTCGGGTGAGACCCAGTACTTC. Variable domain in full (rest from reference TRBV5-1 and TRBJ2-5): KAGVTQTPRYLIKTRGQQVTLSCSPISGHRSVSWYQQTPGQGLQFLFEYFSETQRNKGNFPGRFSGRQFSNSRSEMNVSTLELGDSALYLCASSPGLAGASGETQYFGPGTRLLVL.

The sample holds one count of this clone. CDR3 nucleotide sequence: TGTGCCAGCATAAACGGGTGGAACACCGGGGAGCTGTTTTTT. Amino acids: CASINGWNTGELFF. The V call is TRBV7-2, the J call TRBJ2-2; D unclear. V was clipped by 7 bases and J by 1 base, with 10 bases between them. The germline V gene encodes CDR1 SGHTA and CDR2 FQGNSA. The CDR3 extends over 14 amino acids.

J is TRBJ1-2 and V is TRBV7-2; TRBD1 matches 9 bases. Germline CDR1 reads SGHTA; CDR2 reads FQGNSA. The CDR3 runs 14 residues. The junction had 8 bases not matched to a gene; V was cut back by 5 bases and J by 7 bases. The CDR3, as DNA: TGTGCCAGCAGCCCCAACAGGGGGCAGGGTGGCTACACCTTC. Protein product: CASSPNRGQGGYTF. The full variable domain, in which reference TRBV7-2 and TRBJ1-2 provide the parts outside the CDR3, is GAGVSQSPSNKVTEKGKDVELRCDPISGHTALYWYRQSLGQGLEFLIYFQGNSAPDKSGLPSDRFSAERTGGSVSTLTIQRTQQEDSAVYLCASSPNRGQGGYTFGSGTRLTVV.

This clone is categorized as medium-sized (0.01 to 0.1%). J is TRBJ2-1 and V is TRBV19; 8 nucleotides match TRBD2. With 7 bases clipped from V and 0 bases from J, the junction kept 8 bases outside the gene matches. The CDR3 extends over 16 amino acids. Germline V lookup: CDR1 LNHDA, CDR2 SQIVND (reference sequence). The chain's CDR3 is CASTLYAGGSYNEQFF. In nucleotides, the CDR3 is TGTGCCAGTACCCTCTATGCGGGGGGCTCCTACAATGAGCAGTTCTTC.

This sequence joins TRBV27 and TRBJ2-7; D possibly corresponds to TRBD2 (5 bases). From germline, CDR1 is MNHEY and CDR2 SMNVEV (reference sequence). This CDR3 spans 18 amino acids. V was shortened by 6 bases and J by 7 bases, with 31 bases between the two germline ends. CDR3 coding DNA: TGTGCCAGCAGCCCCGCCTTCCACAGACCCGCAACCTCGGGGGAGCAGTACTTC. This encodes CASSPAFHRPATSGEQYF.

The rearrangement joins TRBV9 to TRBJ2-7, with D maybe TRBD2 (6 bases). Trimming took 0 bases from V and 4 from J, leaving 11 bases between them. This CDR3 comprises 14 residues. The germline CDR1 and CDR2 sequences are SGDLS and YYNGEE. In DNA, the CDR3 is TGTGCCAGCAGCGTAGCTAGCGAAGGGTACGAGCAGTACTTC. This codes for CASSVASEGYEQYF.

The gene calls are TRBV11-3 and TRBJ2-2, with TRBD1 matching over 7 bases. Trimming removed 5 bases from V and 1 base from J; junction bases left unmatched: 4. Germline loops: CDR1 SGHNT, CDR2 YENEEA. The CDR3 sequence is 15 residues long. The CDR3, as DNA: TGTGCCAGCAGCCCGCGACAGGGGAACACCGGGGAGCTGTTTTTT. Protein product: CASSPRQGNTGELFF.

The chain has TRBV19 and TRBJ2-1; the D is unclear. V was pared by 4 bases and J by 4 bases, with 8 bases between. Germline assignment: CDR1 LNHDA and CDR2 SQIVND (reference sequence). The CDR3 runs to 13 residues. CDR3 in amino acids: CASSKSIYNEQFF. In nucleotides, the CDR3 is TGTGCCAGTAGTAAGTCTATTTACAATGAGCAGTTCTTC.

The chain carries TRBV6-1 and TRBJ1-5; 7 positions match TRBD1. J lost 2 bases, V lost 4 bases, and 8 bases had no gene match. CDR3 length: 16 amino acids. From germline, CDR1 is MNHNS and CDR2 SASEGT. This CDR3 is CASSGQQGIGNQPQHF. CDR3 bases: TGTGCCAGCAGTGGGCAACAGGGGATTGGCAATCAGCCCCAGCATTTT.

The CDR3 DNA follows: TGTGCCAGCAGCTTAGCGTTCGGGGTATGGTACGAGCAGTACTTC. As protein: CASSLAFGVWYEQYF. V usage is TRBV7-2 and J usage is TRBJ2-7; the D gene is possibly TRBD2 (5 bases). CDR1 and CDR2 (germline): SGHTA, FQGNSA. This CDR3 comprises 15 residues. V lost 0 bases, J lost 4 bases, and 13 bases lay in between.

The chain is built from TRBV24-1 and TRBJ2-3; 13 bases map to TRBD2. The V gene's germline CDR1 is KGHDR and CDR2 SFDVKD. Trimming cost V 9 bases and J 5 bases; bases outside gene matches: 7. CDR3 size: 15 residues. The CDR3 protein is CATYRLAGGRDTQYF. The CDR3 nucleotides read TGTGCCACCTATCGACTAGCGGGGGGTAGAGATACGCAGTATTTT.